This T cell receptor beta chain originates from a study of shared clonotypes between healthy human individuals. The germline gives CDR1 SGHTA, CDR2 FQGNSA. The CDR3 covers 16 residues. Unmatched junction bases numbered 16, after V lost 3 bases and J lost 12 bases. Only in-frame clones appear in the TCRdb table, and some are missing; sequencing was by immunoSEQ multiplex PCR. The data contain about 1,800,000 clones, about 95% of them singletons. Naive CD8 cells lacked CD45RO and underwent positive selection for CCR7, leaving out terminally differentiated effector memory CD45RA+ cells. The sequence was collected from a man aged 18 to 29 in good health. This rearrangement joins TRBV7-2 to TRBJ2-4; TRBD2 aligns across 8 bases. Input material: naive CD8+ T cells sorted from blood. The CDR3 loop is CASSFFSGLERTNQYF. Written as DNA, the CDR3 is TGTGCCAGCAGCTTCTTCTCGGGACTAGAAAGAACAAATCAGTACTTC.